The rows below give T cell receptor beta chains drawn from one sample of a study of early T cells in non-severe SARS-CoV-2 infection. MiXCR, run by TCRdb on the 5' RACE reads, gives a single entry per CDR3 protein. The sample includes about 83,000 distinct CDR3 sequences, 10% to 15% seen only once; the top ten take about 6.5%. The sample comprised whole blood. The receptors were gathered from an adult who was a healthcare worker with PCR-confirmed SARS-CoV-2 infection or an uninfected control (not recorded which). CDR3s include the opening cysteine and the closing phenylalanine or tryptophan. The order of the fields is clone size, CDR3 length, J gene, V gene, D gene, CDR3 DNA, CDR3 protein. A D gene is named only where the DNA matches it firmly. Clone size, where shown, is once, few, many, or a class for clones that have expanded.

clone size: NA; CDR3 length: 18; J gene: TRBJ2-3; V gene: TRBV5-4; D gene: TRBD2; CDR3 DNA: TGTGCCAGCAGCTTTATAGGGTTGCGGGGGGCAGGTACAGATACGCAGTATTTT; CDR3 protein: CASSFIGLRGAGTDTQYF
clone size: NA; CDR3 length: 14; J gene: TRBJ2-7; V gene: TRBV5-1; D gene: NA; CDR3 DNA: TGCGCCAGCAGCCCCGGGGTAGGCGCCTACGAGCAGTACTTC; CDR3 protein: CASSPGVGAYEQYF
clone size: NA; CDR3 length: 15; J gene: TRBJ1-3; V gene: TRBV2; D gene: NA; CDR3 DNA: TGTGCCAGCACATTTAGCGTTAACGCTGGAAACACCATATATTTT; CDR3 protein: CASTFSVNAGNTIYF
clone size: many; CDR3 length: 14; J gene: TRBJ2-2; V gene: TRBV5-1; D gene: NA; CDR3 DNA: TGCGCCAGCAGCCCACAGAGGGGGACCGGGGAGCTGTTTTTT; CDR3 protein: CASSPQRGTGELFF
clone size: few; CDR3 length: 15; J gene: TRBJ2-2; V gene: TRBV19; D gene: NA; CDR3 DNA: TGTGCCAGTAGTATTCCCCCGAGCGGCACCGGGGAGCTGTTTTTT; CDR3 protein: CASSIPPSGTGELFF
clone size: many; CDR3 length: 16; J gene: TRBJ2-3; V gene: TRBV10-1; D gene: TRBD1; CDR3 DNA: TGCGCCAGCAGCAAGATAAGGACAGGCCGCACAGATACGCAGTATTTT; CDR3 protein: CASSKIRTGRTDTQYF
clone size: few; CDR3 length: 16; J gene: TRBJ1-6; V gene: TRBV27; D gene: NA; CDR3 DNA: TGTGCCAGCAGTTTTGCGGGGCAGATCTATAATTCACCCCTCCACTTT; CDR3 protein: CASSFAGQIYNSPLHF
clone size: NA; CDR3 length: 15; J gene: TRBJ2-7; V gene: TRBV4-1; D gene: TRBD1; CDR3 DNA: TGCGCCAGCAGCCAATTAAGGACAGGGGGCCACGAGCAGTACTTC; CDR3 protein: CASSQLRTGGHEQYF
clone size: NA; CDR3 length: 17; J gene: TRBJ1-2; V gene: TRBV7-8; D gene: TRBD1; CDR3 DNA: TGTGCCAGCAGTTCCCCTGCCCGGGGACAGTTCAACTATGGCTACACCTTC; CDR3 protein: CASSSPARGQFNYGYTF
clone size: few; CDR3 length: 16; J gene: TRBJ1-1; V gene: TRBV7-9; D gene: NA; CDR3 DNA: TGTGCCAGCAGCTTACGGCCCCAAGAACACCAGAATGAAGCTTTCTTT; CDR3 protein: CASSLRPQEHQNEAFF
clone size: few; CDR3 length: 12; J gene: TRBJ1-4; V gene: TRBV29-1; D gene: NA; CDR3 DNA: TGCAGCGGCCTAACTAATAATGAAAAACTGTTTTTT; CDR3 protein: CSGLTNNEKLFF
clone size: few; CDR3 length: 15; J gene: TRBJ1-4; V gene: TRBV19; D gene: TRBD1; CDR3 DNA: TGTGCCAGTAGTACCAACAGGGGCTTTAATGAAAAACTGTTTTTT; CDR3 protein: CASSTNRGFNEKLFF
clone size: NA; CDR3 length: 15; J gene: TRBJ2-1; V gene: TRBV3-1; D gene: TRBD2; CDR3 DNA: TGTGCCAGCAGCCCTCCGGGACTAGCTGGTAATGAGCAGTTCTTC; CDR3 protein: CASSPPGLAGNEQFF
clone size: NA; CDR3 length: 15; J gene: TRBJ1-1; V gene: TRBV7-3; D gene: TRBD1; CDR3 DNA: TGTGCCAGCAAGACCACAGGGGGTTTTTCCACTGAAGCTTTCTTT; CDR3 protein: CASKTTGGFSTEAFF
clone size: NA; CDR3 length: 15; J gene: TRBJ2-3; V gene: TRBV11-1; D gene: NA; CDR3 DNA: TGTGCCAGCAGCCCAGGGCTAGCTAGCACAGATACGCAGTATTTT; CDR3 protein: CASSPGLASTDTQYF
clone size: few; CDR3 length: 13; J gene: TRBJ2-3; V gene: TRBV3-1; D gene: NA; CDR3 DNA: TGTGCCAGCAGCCAATTCCTAGGGGATACGCAGTATTTT; CDR3 protein: CASSQFLGDTQYF
clone size: NA; CDR3 length: 12; J gene: TRBJ2-3; V gene: TRBV14; D gene: NA; CDR3 DNA: TGTGCCAGCAGCCAAGTCCTCGGGACGCAGTATTTT; CDR3 protein: CASSQVLGTQYF
clone size: many; CDR3 length: 14; J gene: TRBJ1-1; V gene: TRBV19; D gene: NA; CDR3 DNA: TGTGCCAGTAGTATACGCGTAGCGAACACTGAAGCTTTCTTT; CDR3 protein: CASSIRVANTEAFF
clone size: many; CDR3 length: 13; J gene: TRBJ2-7; V gene: TRBV20-1; D gene: TRBD2; CDR3 DNA: TGCAGTGCCGGACTAGCGGGAGGGTACGAGCAGTACTTC; CDR3 protein: CSAGLAGGYEQYF
clone size: many; CDR3 length: 14; J gene: TRBJ2-7; V gene: TRBV7-2; D gene: NA; CDR3 DNA: TGTGCCAGCAGCTTAGCCTCCCGCGGCTACGAGCAGTACTTC; CDR3 protein: CASSLASRGYEQYF
clone size: few; CDR3 length: 14; J gene: TRBJ1-1; V gene: TRBV3-1; D gene: NA; CDR3 DNA: TGTGCCAGCAGCCGGGACACCTGGAACACTGAAGCTTTCTTT; CDR3 protein: CASSRDTWNTEAFF
clone size: many; CDR3 length: 16; J gene: TRBJ2-5; V gene: TRBV7-2; D gene: TRBD2; CDR3 DNA: TGTGCCAGCAGCCCCTCTAGAGCGGGGTTCCAAGAGACCCAGTACTTC; CDR3 protein: CASSPSRAGFQETQYF
clone size: few; CDR3 length: 17; J gene: TRBJ2-7; V gene: TRBV6-1; D gene: TRBD2; CDR3 DNA: TGTGCCAGCAGGACGGGGGGGACTAGCGTTCCTGCAAGGGAGCAGTACTTC; CDR3 protein: CASRTGGTSVPAREQYF
clone size: NA; CDR3 length: 15; J gene: TRBJ2-5; V gene: TRBV7-6; D gene: NA; CDR3 DNA: TGTGCCAGCAGCTTAGCGCTGGGCCCCGGGGAGACCCAGTACTTC; CDR3 protein: CASSLALGPGETQYF
clone size: NA; CDR3 length: 16; J gene: TRBJ1-6; V gene: TRBV27; D gene: NA; CDR3 DNA: TGTGCCAGCAGTTTATCCAGGGGCTCCTATAATTCACCCCTCCACTTT; CDR3 protein: CASSLSRGSYNSPLHF
clone size: medium-sized; CDR3 length: 11; J gene: TRBJ2-1; V gene: TRBV27; D gene: NA; CDR3 DNA: TGTGCCAGCAGCGAACTCAATGAGCAGTTCTTC; CDR3 protein: CASSELNEQFF
clone size: NA; CDR3 length: 14; J gene: TRBJ1-5; V gene: TRBV6-2/TRBV6-3; D gene: NA; CDR3 DNA: TGTGCCAGCAGTTACTCGAACAGGGTTCAGCCCCAGCATTTT; CDR3 protein: CASSYSNRVQPQHF
clone size: NA; CDR3 length: 17; J gene: TRBJ1-3; V gene: TRBV29-1; D gene: NA; CDR3 DNA: TGCAGCGTTGAAGGTCCGATTGTGGAGGGTTCTGGAAACACCATATATTTT; CDR3 protein: CSVEGPIVEGSGNTIYF
clone size: NA; CDR3 length: 14; J gene: TRBJ2-2; V gene: TRBV29-1; D gene: NA; CDR3 DNA: TGCAGCGTTGACTGGGACAAAAACACCGGGGAGCTGTTTTTT; CDR3 protein: CSVDWDKNTGELFF
clone size: NA; CDR3 length: 16; J gene: TRBJ2-7; V gene: TRBV20-1; D gene: TRBD2; CDR3 DNA: TGCAGTGCTAGAGATTCGGCGAGCGGGAGTACCTACGAGCAGTACTTC; CDR3 protein: CSARDSASGSTYEQYF
clone size: few; CDR3 length: 13; J gene: TRBJ2-7; V gene: TRBV27; D gene: NA; CDR3 DNA: TGTGCCAGCTCATGGGGCACCCTCTACGAGCAGTACTTC; CDR3 protein: CASSWGTLYEQYF
clone size: many; CDR3 length: 12; J gene: TRBJ2-7; V gene: TRBV29-1; D gene: TRBD1; CDR3 DNA: TGCAGCGTGAGGACAGGGTACTACGAGCAGTACTTC; CDR3 protein: CSVRTGYYEQYF
clone size: NA; CDR3 length: 17; J gene: TRBJ1-5; V gene: TRBV19; D gene: NA; CDR3 DNA: TGTGCCAGTTCAGTCCGGGGCGACGTATTAAGCAATCAGCCCCAGCATTTT; CDR3 protein: CASSVRGDVLSNQPQHF
clone size: NA; CDR3 length: 14; J gene: TRBJ1-1; V gene: TRBV4-1; D gene: NA; CDR3 DNA: TGCGCCAGCAGCCAGCCCGGGAAGTTCGACTCGGCTTTCTTT; CDR3 protein: CASSQPGKFDSAFF
clone size: few; CDR3 length: 14; J gene: TRBJ2-2; V gene: TRBV29-1; D gene: NA; CDR3 DNA: TGCAGCGTTGAACCTAATAGAGGCACCGGGGAGCTGTTTTTT; CDR3 protein: CSVEPNRGTGELFF
clone size: NA; CDR3 length: 13; J gene: TRBJ1-1; V gene: TRBV18; D gene: NA; CDR3 DNA: TGTGCCAGCTCACGGGGCCTGAACACTGAAGCTTTCTTT; CDR3 protein: CASSRGLNTEAFF
clone size: many; CDR3 length: 13; J gene: TRBJ2-7; V gene: TRBV6-1; D gene: TRBD1; CDR3 DNA: TGTGCCAGCCTCAGGACAGGGAGCTTCGAGCAGTACTTC; CDR3 protein: CASLRTGSFEQYF
clone size: many; CDR3 length: 17; J gene: TRBJ2-6; V gene: TRBV7-9; D gene: NA; CDR3 DNA: TGTGCCAGCAGCCCTACCCGGGCACTGAGGGGGGCCAACGTCCTGACTTTC; CDR3 protein: CASSPTRALRGANVLTF
clone size: NA; CDR3 length: 15; J gene: TRBJ2-7; V gene: TRBV3-1; D gene: NA; CDR3 DNA: TGTGCCAGCAGCCAAGAACAGTCCAGGGCCCTGGGGCAGTACTTC; CDR3 protein: CASSQEQSRALGQYF
clone size: NA; CDR3 length: 15; J gene: TRBJ2-1; V gene: TRBV20-1; D gene: TRBD2; CDR3 DNA: TGCAGTGCTAGACCGGGGACTAGTCCTACATTTGAGCAGTTCTTC; CDR3 protein: CSARPGTSPTFEQFF
clone size: NA; CDR3 length: 12; J gene: TRBJ1-5; V gene: TRBV19; D gene: NA; CDR3 DNA: TGTGCCAGTATGGGAGGCTATCAGCCCCAGCATTTT; CDR3 protein: CASMGGYQPQHF
clone size: NA; CDR3 length: 13; J gene: TRBJ1-3; V gene: TRBV7-6; D gene: NA; CDR3 DNA: TGTGCCAGCAGCTTAGAGGGGACGACCACCATATATTTT; CDR3 protein: CASSLEGTTTIYF
clone size: few; CDR3 length: 16; J gene: TRBJ2-5; V gene: TRBV7-2; D gene: TRBD2; CDR3 DNA: TGTGCCAGCAGCTTATGGCTAGCGGGTGGTCGAGAGACCCAGTACTTC; CDR3 protein: CASSLWLAGGRETQYF
clone size: NA; CDR3 length: 15; J gene: TRBJ1-4; V gene: TRBV20-1; D gene: NA; CDR3 DNA: TGCAGTGCTAGAGATATGACAGCAACTAATGAAAAACTGTTTTTT; CDR3 protein: CSARDMTATNEKLFF
clone size: NA; CDR3 length: 14; J gene: TRBJ2-5; V gene: TRBV2; D gene: TRBD2; CDR3 DNA: TGTGCCAGCAGTGACGGGAGGGCGAGGGAGACCCAGTACTTC; CDR3 protein: CASSDGRARETQYF
clone size: NA; CDR3 length: 15; J gene: TRBJ2-1; V gene: TRBV2; D gene: TRBD1; CDR3 DNA: TGTGCCAGCAGTGAAAGGGGGCAGGAGTACAATGAGCAGTTCTTC; CDR3 protein: CASSERGQEYNEQFF
clone size: NA; CDR3 length: 14; J gene: TRBJ2-3; V gene: TRBV27; D gene: TRBD1; CDR3 DNA: TGTGCCAGCATCGGACAGGGGGCAAAGGATACGCAGTATTTT; CDR3 protein: CASIGQGAKDTQYF
clone size: few; CDR3 length: 13; J gene: TRBJ1-2; V gene: TRBV6-6; D gene: NA; CDR3 DNA: TGTGCCAGCACCGTTACGCACGGCTACGGCTACACCTTC; CDR3 protein: CASTVTHGYGYTF
clone size: NA; CDR3 length: 16; J gene: TRBJ2-6; V gene: TRBV3-1; D gene: NA; CDR3 DNA: TGTGCCAGCAGCCAAGATCCAAGCTCTGGGGCCAACGTCCTGACTTTC; CDR3 protein: CASSQDPSSGANVLTF
clone size: many; CDR3 length: 16; J gene: TRBJ2-1; V gene: TRBV7-3; D gene: TRBD2; CDR3 DNA: TGTGCCAGCAGCTCCAAAGGACTAGCGGGAGTTGGAGAGCAGTTCTTC; CDR3 protein: CASSSKGLAGVGEQFF